This T cell receptor beta chain was profiled in a study of T cell responses to AZD1222 COVID-19 vaccine (dated by TCRdb to the early 2020s). A note on the overall study: AZD1222 recipients whose second dose came at about 4 weeks and those whose second dose came at about 12 weeks were combined into one group, since spike-specific TCR depth and breadth did not differ between the two schedules. A total of under 250 trial participants underwent TCR sequencing, of whom some 200 had received two doses of AZD1222 and some 26 had received two doses of the MenACWY control vaccine. Trial participants were enrolled by age into 18-55, 56-69 and 70-plus year subgroups, with roughly 160, 29 and 62 TCR-sequenced participants respectively.

The germline V end is reduced by 4 bases and the J end by 0 bases; junction bases left unmatched: 7. Inclusive of the bounding cysteine and phenylalanine, the CDR3 is 16 residues long. Kept here is only the CDR3 DNA, which spans 48 bases and is read in frame from base 1. CDR1 and CDR2 are read off the germline V gene as SQVTM and ANQGSEA. The intended sense of this specimen's time point label: baseline before first vaccination. The vaccinee samples were drawn from two UK trials, COV001 and COV002, one of which was a single-blind randomized controlled phase 2/3 trial testing AZD1222 (ChAdOx1 nCoV-19) in healthy adults. For TCRbeta chain sequencing, PBMC samples from trial participants were taken at day 0 and at day 28 after the second dose. This clone was detected only once. The clone's antigen remains unknown. The sample holds no much larger clone one base away, and base qualities are not on file.

Beyond this particular receptor, the publication reports: Participants were mostly white British, with more females than males. The authors suggested clonal diversity may have been underestimated. Reportedly, almost half of the unique spike-specific TCRs recognized epitopes lying outside the regions that are mutated in the B.1.351 and B.1.1.7 variants. The vaccine-associated CD4 TCRs covered the entire spike protein, and the dominant responses fell in regions 160-218 and 743-854. Because no day 14 peak-response samples were available, the repertoires could be characterized only after the peak T cell response. In the small 56-69-year group, the increase in depth fell short of significance, most likely because of low power. Conclusions about previously exposed vaccinees are limited because only 6 or 7 AZD1222 recipients were SARS-CoV-2 seropositive at baseline. After two AZD1222 doses, both the breadth and the depth of spike-specific TCRs were significantly higher than at day 0 and than in MenACWY recipients.

The CDR3 regions of human TCRbeta chains were subjected to immunosequencing. The published analysis was carried out like this. Repertoire TCRs were checked for matches against a reference library of SARS-CoV-2-specific TCRs that had been generated using the MIRA antigen-specificity platform. Breadth meant the fraction of unique TCRs that were SARS-CoV-2-associated, whereas depth meant the fraction of total T cells that were SARS-CoV-2-associated. Using the MIRA data, each spike-specific TCR was mapped to the spike region that the TCR reacts to and placed in a CD4 or CD8 class. Log10-transformed breadth and depth values were compared by one-way ANOVA with Sidak's multiple comparisons tests. This immuneACCESS table, as held by TCRdb, lists in-frame sequences with V and J called but not all clones. Of the missing ones, under half trace to an unresolved V gene in checked studies; the others have no known cause. V, J and clone size are those of that table, while D and trimming were read from the DNA. Counted in this sample were 150,000 to 200,000 clones; 85% to 90% of them appeared once. Approximately 7.7% of the sample is in the top ten clones.

The specimen comprised peripheral blood, sampled on day 0 of AZD1222 vaccination. The chain links TRBV29-1 with TRBJ2-1, and 9 junction bases match TRBD2. The TCR sequence derives from an adult in good health. CDR3 sequence: CSVVPSGVSSYNEQFF. The sequenced DNA: TGCAGCGTTGTACCTAGCGGGGTAAGCTCCTACAATGAGCAGTTCTTC.